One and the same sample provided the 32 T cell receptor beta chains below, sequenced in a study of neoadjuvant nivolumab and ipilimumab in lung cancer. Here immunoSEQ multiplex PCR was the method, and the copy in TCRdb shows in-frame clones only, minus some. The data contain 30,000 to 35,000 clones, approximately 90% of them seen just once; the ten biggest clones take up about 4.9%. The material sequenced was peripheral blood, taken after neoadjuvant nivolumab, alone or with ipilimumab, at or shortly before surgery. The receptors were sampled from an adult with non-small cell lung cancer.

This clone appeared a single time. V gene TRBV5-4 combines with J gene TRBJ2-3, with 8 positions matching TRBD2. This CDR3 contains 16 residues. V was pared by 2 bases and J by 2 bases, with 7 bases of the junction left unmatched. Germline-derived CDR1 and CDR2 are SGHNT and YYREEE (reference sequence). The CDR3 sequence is CASSFGRGASTDTQYF. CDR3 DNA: TGTGCCAGCAGCTTCGGGCGGGGGGCTTCCACAGATACGCAGTATTTT.

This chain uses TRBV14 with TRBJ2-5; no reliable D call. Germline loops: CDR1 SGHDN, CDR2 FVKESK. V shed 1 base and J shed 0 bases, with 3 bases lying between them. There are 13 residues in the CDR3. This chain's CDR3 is CASSQVDQETQYF. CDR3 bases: TGTGCCAGCAGCCAAGTGGACCAAGAGACCCAGTACTTC.

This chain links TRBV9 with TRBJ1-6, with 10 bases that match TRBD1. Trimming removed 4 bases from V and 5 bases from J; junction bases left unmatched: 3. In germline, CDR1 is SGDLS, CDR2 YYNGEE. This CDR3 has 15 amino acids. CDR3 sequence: CASSSGQGHNSPLHF. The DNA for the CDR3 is TGTGCCAGCAGCTCGGGACAGGGGCATAATTCACCCCTCCACTTT. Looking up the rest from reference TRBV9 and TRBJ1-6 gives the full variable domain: DSGVTQTPKHLITATGQRVTLRCSPRSGDLSVYWYQQSLDQGLQFLIQYYNGEERAKGNILERFSAQQFPDLHSELNLSSLELGDSALYFCASSSGQGHNSPLHFGNGTRLTVT.

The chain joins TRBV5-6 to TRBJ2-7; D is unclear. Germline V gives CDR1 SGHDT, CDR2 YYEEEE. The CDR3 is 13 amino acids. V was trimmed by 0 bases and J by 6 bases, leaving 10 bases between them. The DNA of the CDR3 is TGTGCCAGCAGCTTGGTCACTATCTCCGAGCAGTACTTC. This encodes CASSLVTISEQYF.

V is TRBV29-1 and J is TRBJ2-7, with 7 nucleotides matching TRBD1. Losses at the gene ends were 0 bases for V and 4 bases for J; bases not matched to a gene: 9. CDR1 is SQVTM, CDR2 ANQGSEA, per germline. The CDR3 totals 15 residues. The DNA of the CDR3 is TGCAGCGTTGAAGAACCCGGGACAGACCCGTACGAGCAGTACTTC. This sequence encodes CSVEEPGTDPYEQYF.

CDR3 sequence (DNA): TGTGCCAGTAGCGAGACAGGGGATGCCGGTCAGCCCCAGCATTTT. Translating it yields CASSETGDAGQPQHF. The rearrangement joins TRBV19 to TRBJ1-5, with 8 positions matching TRBD1. The CDR3 contains 15 residues. Trimming at V came to 6 bases and at J to 6 bases, leaving 10 bases not matched to a gene. Germline CDR1 LNHDA, CDR2 SQIVND (reference sequence).

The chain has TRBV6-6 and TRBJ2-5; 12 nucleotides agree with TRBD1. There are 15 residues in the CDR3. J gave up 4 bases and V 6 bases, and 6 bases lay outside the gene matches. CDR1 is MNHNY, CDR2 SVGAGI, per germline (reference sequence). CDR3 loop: CASRGQGALGETQYF. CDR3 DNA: TGTGCCAGCAGGGGACAGGGGGCGCTGGGAGAGACCCAGTACTTC.

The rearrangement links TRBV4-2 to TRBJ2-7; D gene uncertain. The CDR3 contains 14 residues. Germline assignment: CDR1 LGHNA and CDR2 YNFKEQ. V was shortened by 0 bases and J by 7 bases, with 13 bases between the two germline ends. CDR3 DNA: TGTGCCAGCAGCCAAGATACGGAGTCAGATGAGCAGTACTTC. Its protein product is CASSQDTESDEQYF.

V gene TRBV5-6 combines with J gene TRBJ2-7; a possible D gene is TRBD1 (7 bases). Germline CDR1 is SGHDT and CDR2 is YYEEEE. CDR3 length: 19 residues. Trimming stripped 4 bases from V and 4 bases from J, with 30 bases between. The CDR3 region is CASSHDGGQILFSRYEQYF. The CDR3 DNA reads TGTGCCAGCAGCCACGACGGGGGACAGATTCTTTTTAGTAGGTACGAGCAGTACTTC.

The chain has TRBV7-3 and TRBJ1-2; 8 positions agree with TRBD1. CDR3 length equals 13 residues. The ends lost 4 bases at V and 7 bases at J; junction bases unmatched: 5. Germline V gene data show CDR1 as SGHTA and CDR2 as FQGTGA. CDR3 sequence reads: CASSSRQGAGYTF. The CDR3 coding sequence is TGTGCCAGCAGCTCCCGGCAGGGGGCTGGCTACACCTTC.

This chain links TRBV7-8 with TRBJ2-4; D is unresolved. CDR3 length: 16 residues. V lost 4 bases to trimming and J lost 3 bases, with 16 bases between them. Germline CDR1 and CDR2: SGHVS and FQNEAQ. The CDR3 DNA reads TGTGCCAGCAGCTACCTCCCCGAGTGGGGCAAAAACATTCAGTACTTC. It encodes CASSYLPEWGKNIQYF.

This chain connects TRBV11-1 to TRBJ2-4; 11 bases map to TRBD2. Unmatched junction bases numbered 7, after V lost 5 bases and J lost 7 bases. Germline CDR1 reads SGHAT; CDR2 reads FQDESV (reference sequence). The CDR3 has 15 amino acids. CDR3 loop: CASSPPGLADNIQYF. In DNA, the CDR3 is TGTGCCAGCAGCCCGCCGGGACTAGCGGATAACATTCAGTACTTC.

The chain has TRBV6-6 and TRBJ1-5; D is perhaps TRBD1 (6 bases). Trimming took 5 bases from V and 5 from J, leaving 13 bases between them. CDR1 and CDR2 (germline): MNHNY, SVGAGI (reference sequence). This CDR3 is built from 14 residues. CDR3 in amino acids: CASSPWRGDQPQHF. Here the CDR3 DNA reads TGTGCCAGCAGTCCTTGGAGGGGGGATCAGCCCCAGCATTTT.

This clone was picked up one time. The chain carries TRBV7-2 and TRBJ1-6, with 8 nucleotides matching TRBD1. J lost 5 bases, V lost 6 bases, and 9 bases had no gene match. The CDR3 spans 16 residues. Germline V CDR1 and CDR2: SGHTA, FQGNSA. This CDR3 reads CASSRSGGRDNSPLHF. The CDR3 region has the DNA TGTGCCAGCAGTCGGTCAGGGGGCAGGGATAATTCACCCCTCCACTTT.

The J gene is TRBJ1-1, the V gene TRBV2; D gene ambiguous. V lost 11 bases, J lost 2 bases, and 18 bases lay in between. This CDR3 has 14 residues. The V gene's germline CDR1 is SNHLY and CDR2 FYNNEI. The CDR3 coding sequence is TGTGCCTGTGTTAGGGTCGCGGGCAACACTGAAGCTTTCTTT. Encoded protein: CACVRVAGNTEAFF.

CDR3 residues: CASSENRGGGYTF. The CDR3 region has the DNA TGTGCCAGCAGTGAAAACAGGGGAGGCGGCTACACCTTC. This chain uses TRBV6-1 with TRBJ1-2, with TRBD1 matching over 7 bases. The CDR3 has 13 amino acids. CDR1 is MNHNS, CDR2 SASEGT, per germline. With 2 bases clipped from V and 8 bases from J, the junction kept 5 bases outside the gene matches.

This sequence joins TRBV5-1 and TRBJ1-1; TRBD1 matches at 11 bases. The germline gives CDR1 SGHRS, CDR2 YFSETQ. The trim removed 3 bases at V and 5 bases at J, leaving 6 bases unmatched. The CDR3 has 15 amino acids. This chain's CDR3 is CASSSGTGGITEAFF. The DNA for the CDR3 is TGCGCCAGCAGCTCCGGGACAGGGGGGATTACTGAAGCTTTCTTT.

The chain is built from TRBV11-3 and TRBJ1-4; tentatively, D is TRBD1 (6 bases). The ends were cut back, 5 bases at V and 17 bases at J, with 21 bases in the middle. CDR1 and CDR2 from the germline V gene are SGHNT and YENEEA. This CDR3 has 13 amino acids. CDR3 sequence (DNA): TGTGCCAGCAGCCTCGACCCCCAGGGGAAGATATTTTTT. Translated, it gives CASSLDPQGKIFF.

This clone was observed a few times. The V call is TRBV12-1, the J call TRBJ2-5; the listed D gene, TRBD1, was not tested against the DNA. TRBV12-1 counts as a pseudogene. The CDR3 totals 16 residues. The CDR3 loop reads CASSFVCSGGQETQYF. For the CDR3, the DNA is TGTGCCAGCAGCTTTGTCTGTAGTGGGGGACAGGAGACCCAGTACTTC.

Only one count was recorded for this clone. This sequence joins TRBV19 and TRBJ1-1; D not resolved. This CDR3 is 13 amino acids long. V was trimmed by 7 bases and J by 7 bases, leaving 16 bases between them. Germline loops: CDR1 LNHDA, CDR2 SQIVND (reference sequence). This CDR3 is CASTFRQTNEAFF. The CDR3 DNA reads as TGTGCCAGTACCTTCCGACAAACTAATGAAGCTTTCTTT.

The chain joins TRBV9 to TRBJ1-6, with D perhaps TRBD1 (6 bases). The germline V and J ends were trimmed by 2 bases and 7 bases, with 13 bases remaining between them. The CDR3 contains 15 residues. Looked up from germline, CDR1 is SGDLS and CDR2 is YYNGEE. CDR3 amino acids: CASSVLGQGNSPLHF. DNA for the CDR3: TGTGCCAGCAGCGTCCTGGGGCAGGGGAATTCACCCCTCCACTTT. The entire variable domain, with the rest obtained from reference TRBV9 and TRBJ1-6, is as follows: DSGVTQTPKHLITATGQRVTLRCSPRSGDLSVYWYQQSLDQGLQFLIQYYNGEERAKGNILERFSAQQFPDLHSELNLSSLELGDSALYFCASSVLGQGNSPLHFGNGTRLTVT.

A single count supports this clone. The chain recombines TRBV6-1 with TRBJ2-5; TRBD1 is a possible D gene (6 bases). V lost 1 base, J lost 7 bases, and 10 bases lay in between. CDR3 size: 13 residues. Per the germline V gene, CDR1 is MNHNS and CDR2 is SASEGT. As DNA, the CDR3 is TGTGCCAGCAGTGAAGACAGGGAAGGGACCCAGTACTTC. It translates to CASSEDREGTQYF.

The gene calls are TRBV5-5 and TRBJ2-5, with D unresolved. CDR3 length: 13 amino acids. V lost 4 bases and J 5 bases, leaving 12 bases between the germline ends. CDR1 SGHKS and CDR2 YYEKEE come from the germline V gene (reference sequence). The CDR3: CASSLPFSETQYF. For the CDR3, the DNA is TGTGCCAGCAGCCTCCCATTTTCCGAGACCCAGTACTTC.

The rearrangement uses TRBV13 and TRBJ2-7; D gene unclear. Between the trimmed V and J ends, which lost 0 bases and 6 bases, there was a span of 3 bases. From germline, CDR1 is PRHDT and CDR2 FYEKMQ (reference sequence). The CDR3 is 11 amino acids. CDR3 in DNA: TGTGCCAGCAGCTTAGGTACCGAGCAGTACTTC. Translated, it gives CASSLGTEQYF.

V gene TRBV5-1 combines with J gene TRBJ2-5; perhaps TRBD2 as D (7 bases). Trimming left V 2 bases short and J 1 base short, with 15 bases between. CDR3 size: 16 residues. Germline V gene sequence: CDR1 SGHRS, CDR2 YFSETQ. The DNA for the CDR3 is TGCGCCAGCAGCTTCCAAGGGGGGGCTTTCCAAGAGACCCAGTACTTC. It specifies CASSFQGGAFQETQYF.

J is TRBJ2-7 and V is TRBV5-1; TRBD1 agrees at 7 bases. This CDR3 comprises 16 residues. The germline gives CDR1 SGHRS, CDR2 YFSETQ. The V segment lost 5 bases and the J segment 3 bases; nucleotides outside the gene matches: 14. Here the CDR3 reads CASRHNFRDSVYEQYF. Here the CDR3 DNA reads TGCGCCAGCAGGCATAACTTCCGGGACAGTGTCTACGAGCAGTACTTC.

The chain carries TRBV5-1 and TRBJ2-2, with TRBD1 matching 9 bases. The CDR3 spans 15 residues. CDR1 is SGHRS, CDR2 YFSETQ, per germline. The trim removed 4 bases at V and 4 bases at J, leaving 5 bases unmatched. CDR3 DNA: TGCGCCAGCAGCCTTACAGGGGGCGGCACCGGGGAGCTGTTTTTT. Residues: CASSLTGGGTGELFF.

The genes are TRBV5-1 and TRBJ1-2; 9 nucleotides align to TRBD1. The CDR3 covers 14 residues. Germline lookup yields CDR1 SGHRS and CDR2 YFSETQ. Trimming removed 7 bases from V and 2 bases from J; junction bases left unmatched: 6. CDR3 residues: CASGTGQGNYGYTF. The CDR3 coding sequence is TGCGCCAGCGGGACAGGACAGGGGAACTATGGCTACACCTTC.

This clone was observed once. CDR3 loop: CASSLAWENYEQYF. The CDR3 nucleotides read TGTGCCAGCAGCTTAGCGTGGGAAAATTACGAGCAGTACTTC. The chain has TRBV7-2 and TRBJ2-7; D gene unclear. V was shortened by 0 bases and J by 4 bases, with 10 bases between the two germline ends. CDR1 is SGHTA, CDR2 FQGNSA, per germline. CDR3 length: 14 amino acids. The whole variable domain, filled in from reference TRBV7-2 and TRBJ2-7, reads GAGVSQSPSNKVTEKGKDVELRCDPISGHTALYWYRQSLGQGLEFLIYFQGNSAPDKSGLPSDRFSAERTGGSVSTLTIQRTQQEDSAVYLCASSLAWENYEQYFGPGTRLTVT.

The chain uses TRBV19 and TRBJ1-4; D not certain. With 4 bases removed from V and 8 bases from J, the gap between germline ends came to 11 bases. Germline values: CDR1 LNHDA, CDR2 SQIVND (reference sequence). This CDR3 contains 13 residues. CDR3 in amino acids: CASSTRQVEKLFF. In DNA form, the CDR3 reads TGTGCCAGTAGTACCCGGCAGGTGGAAAAACTGTTTTTT.

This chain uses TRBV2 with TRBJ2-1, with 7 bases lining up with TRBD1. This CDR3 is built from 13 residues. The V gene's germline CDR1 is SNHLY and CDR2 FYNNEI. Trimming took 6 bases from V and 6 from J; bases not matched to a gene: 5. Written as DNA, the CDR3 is TGTGCCAGCAGCAGACAGGGCCTCAATGAGCAGTTCTTC. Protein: CASSRQGLNEQFF.

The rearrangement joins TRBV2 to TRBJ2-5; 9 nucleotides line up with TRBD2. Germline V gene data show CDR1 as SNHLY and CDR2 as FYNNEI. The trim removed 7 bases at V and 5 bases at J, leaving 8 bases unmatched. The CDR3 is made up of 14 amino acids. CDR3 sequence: CASMAGGPGETQYF. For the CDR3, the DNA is TGTGCCAGCATGGCGGGGGGGCCTGGGGAGACCCAGTACTTC.